This T cell receptor beta chain was observed in a study of T cell repertoires in cytomegalovirus infection. Study-level background: CMV epitopes in the study were HLA-C-restricted (recently identified) and HLA-B-restricted (well studied). TCR beta signatures that were public indicated CMV infection and matching HLA type.

Concerning this clonotype itself: Its antigen is unidentified.

Per germline, CDR1 LNHDA and CDR2 SQIVND (reference sequence). After removal of 0 bases from V and 3 bases from J, the junction contained 7 bases not matched to a gene. The CDR3 has 16 residues. A single record per CDR3 protein comes from TCRdb applying MiXCR to the reads. The data show around 900,000 distinct CDR3 sequences, roughly 31% seen once. The study's findings and limits: The response measured ex vivo was dominated by TCR beta clonotypes (HLA-C-restricted and CMV-specific). The study identified carriers of CMV plus the relevant HLA from cumulative public TCR beta family frequency.

The rearrangement uses TRBV19 and TRBJ1-1, with TRBD1 matching 7 bases. Specimen: cultured CD8+ T cells from PBMCs, collected from culture after CMV antigen stimulation. The sequence derives from a human donor in good health (CMV status not recorded). Some clones in this sample may be carry-over from other donors' samples. The DNA of the CDR3 is TGTGCCAGTAGTATAGACCGGAACAGGGGCGACACTGAAGCTTTCTTT. Its protein is CASSIDRNRGDTEAFF. The complete variable domain, with remaining parts taken from reference TRBV19 and TRBJ1-1, reads DGGITQSPKYLFRKEGQNVTLSCEQNLNHDAMYWYRQDPGQGLRLIYYSQIVNDFQKGDIAEGYSVSREKKESFPLTVTSAQKNPTAFYLCASSIDRNRGDTEAFFGQGTRLTVV.